The 20 T cell receptor beta chains in this list originate from one sample, sequenced in a study of blood T cells in healthy people across ages. For the second PCR, which ran for 7 to 11 cycles, a sample-barcoded 5' primer and a J-beta primer mix were used. TCRdb processed the 5' RACE reads anew with MiXCR; each CDR3 protein has one entry. The repertoire has hundreds of thousands of distinct CDR3 sequences, roughly 60% of them found once; the top ten carry about 20%. Sequenced: blood. The receptors were sampled from a young man in good health.

The chain has TRBV7-9 and TRBJ2-2; D call uncertain. The CDR3 loop spans 14 amino acids. CDR1 is SEHNR, CDR2 FQNEAQ, per germline (reference sequence). V lost 1 base, J lost 7 bases, and 10 bases lay in between. The CDR3 coding sequence is TGTGCCAGCAGCTTAGTGAGCTGGGACGGGGAGCTGTTTTTT. It codes for CASSLVSWDGELFF.

CDR3 sequence reads: CSATDAGRLDEAFF. The CDR3 region has the DNA TGCAGTGCTACTGACGCAGGGCGTTTAGACGAAGCTTTCTTT. The chain combines TRBV20-1 with TRBJ1-1; D might be TRBD1 (5 bases). Germline V lookup: CDR1 DFQATT, CDR2 SNEGSKA (reference sequence). The CDR3 is 14 residues long. The V end was cut by 4 bases, the J end by 8 bases, with 20 bases between.

V gene TRBV24-1 combines with J gene TRBJ1-2, with unresolved D. CDR3 length equals 12 residues. V was pared by 4 bases and J by 6 bases, with 8 bases between. CDR1 and CDR2 (germline): KGHDR, SFDVKD. The CDR3 loop is CATSDSRDGYTF. As DNA, the CDR3 is TGTGCCACCAGTGACTCCAGAGATGGCTACACCTTC.

This clonotype has only one observation. The chain is built from TRBV20-1 and TRBJ2-7; 9 bases match TRBD2. CDR1 DFQATT and CDR2 SNEGSKA come from the germline V gene (reference sequence). The CDR3 runs to 14 residues. After removal of 5 bases from V and 4 bases from J, the junction contained 9 bases not matched to a gene. CDR3 in DNA: TGCAGTGCTGGGGAACCAAGCGGGAGGTACGAGCAGTACTTC. Its translation is CSAGEPSGRYEQYF.

This chain joins TRBV7-9 and TRBJ1-5; D might be TRBD1 (5 bases). This CDR3 has 17 amino acids. Trimming pared 3 bases from V and 4 bases from J, leaving 19 bases between. Germline V CDR1 and CDR2: SEHNR, FQNEAQ (reference sequence). CDR3 amino acids: CASSFGTDSLWNQPQHF. In DNA, the CDR3 is TGTGCCAGCAGCTTCGGGACCGACAGCCTTTGGAATCAGCCCCAGCATTTT.

The chain is built from TRBV20-1 and TRBJ2-1; D gene unclear. V lost 5 bases and J 9 bases, leaving 26 bases between the germline ends. The germline V gene has CDR1 DFQATT and CDR2 SNEGSKA (reference sequence). CDR3 length: 16 amino acids. The CDR3: CSAAPRRVVDMAEQFF. CDR3 nucleotides: TGCAGTGCTGCTCCCCGAAGGGTAGTAGATATGGCTGAGCAGTTCTTC.

The chain has TRBV27 and TRBJ2-1, with D possibly being TRBD1 (6 bases). V lost 5 bases and J 2 bases, leaving 10 bases between the germline ends. The V gene's germline CDR1 is MNHEY and CDR2 SMNVEV (reference sequence). The CDR3 runs to 14 residues. The CDR3 is CASSVGTPYNEQFF. The CDR3 coding sequence is TGTGCCAGCAGTGTCGGGACACCCTACAATGAGCAGTTCTTC.

V is TRBV29-1 and J is TRBJ2-1, with 10 bases aligning to TRBD1. Germline CDR1 reads SQVTM; CDR2 reads ANQGSEA. CDR3 length: 14 amino acids. V lost 7 bases, J lost 9 bases, and 12 bases stayed unmatched. Written as DNA, the CDR3 is TGCAGCGCGCACCGGGGACAGGGGTCCGGTGAGCAGTTCTTC. Encoded protein: CSAHRGQGSGEQFF.

The chain combines TRBV15 with TRBJ2-7, with D perhaps TRBD2 (5 bases). There are 17 residues in the CDR3. The germline gives CDR1 LNHNV, CDR2 YYDKDF (reference sequence). V lost 0 bases and J 7 bases, leaving 22 bases between the germline ends. The CDR3 is CATSRDPSGVPLYEQYF. The CDR3 nucleotides read TGTGCCACCAGCAGAGATCCCTCCGGGGTACCTCTCTATGAGCAGTACTTC. Full variable domain (missing parts from reference TRBV15 and TRBJ2-7): DAMVIQNPRYQVTQFGKPVTLSCSQTLNHNVMYWYQQKSSQAPKLLFHYYDKDFNNEADTPDNFQSRRPNTSFCFLDIRSPGLGDTAMYLCATSRDPSGVPLYEQYFGPGTRLTVT.

The count of this clonotype is one. The gene calls are TRBV4-2 and TRBJ1-1, with 9 bases aligning to TRBD1. The trim removed 0 bases at V and 1 base at J, leaving 3 bases unmatched. Germline V CDR1 and CDR2: LGHNA, YNFKEQ. The CDR3 has 16 amino acids. DNA for the CDR3: TGTGCCAGCAGCCAAGAACCGGGACAGGGGAACACTGAAGCTTTCTTT. Translated: CASSQEPGQGNTEAFF.

This clonotype was seen a handful of times. This chain uses TRBV7-6 with TRBJ1-1, with a weak D call TRBD1 (6 bases). CDR3 size: 14 residues. V shed 4 bases and J shed 0 bases, with 9 bases lying between them. Looked up from germline, CDR1 is SGHVS and CDR2 is FNYEAQ. This CDR3 is CASSSNRVNTEAFF. The CDR3 DNA sequence: TGTGCCAGCAGCTCGAACAGGGTGAACACTGAAGCTTTCTTT.

This sequence joins TRBV5-1 and TRBJ2-7, with unresolved D. The CDR3 length is 12 residues. Between the trimmed V and J ends, which lost 2 bases and 5 bases, there was a span of 8 bases. Germline lookup yields CDR1 SGHRS and CDR2 YFSETQ. The CDR3 bases are TGCGCCAGCAGCTTCAACATACACGAGCAGTACTTC. It specifies CASSFNIHEQYF.

V usage is TRBV6-6 and J usage is TRBJ2-4; TRBD2 matches 9 bases. The J call is doubtful: the DNA matches TRBJ2-7 better. Germline V lookup: CDR1 MNHNY, CDR2 SVGAGI (reference sequence). The CDR3 covers 13 residues. The CDR3 region has the DNA TGTGCCAGCTCTAGACTAGCGGAGTACGAGCAGTACTTC. As protein: CASSRLAEYEQYF.

The chain carries TRBV4-2 and TRBJ2-7; no reliable D call. V dropped 1 base and J dropped 2 bases, with 9 bases sitting between them. CDR3 length: 14 residues. The germline CDR1 and CDR2 sequences are LGHNA and YNFKEQ. CDR3 nucleotide sequence: TGTGCCAGCAGCCAAGTCATGTACACCTACGAGCAGTACTTC. It specifies CASSQVMYTYEQYF.

The genes are TRBV5-6 and TRBJ1-2; no reliable D call. Germline V CDR1 and CDR2: SGHDT, YYEEEE. This CDR3 contains 12 residues. V lost 2 bases to trimming and J lost 7 bases, with 9 bases between them. In nucleotides, the CDR3 is TGTGCCAGCAGCTTTTCGTCAGGTGGCTACACCTTC. Residues: CASSFSSGGYTF. Full variable domain (missing parts from reference TRBV5-6 and TRBJ1-2): DAGVTQSPTHLIKTRGQQVTLRCSPKSGHDTVSWYQQALGQGPQFIFQYYEEEERQRGNFPDRFSGHQFPNYSSELNVNALLLGDSALYLCASSFSSGGYTFGSGTRLTVV.

The J gene is TRBJ2-1, the V gene TRBV9; D not certain. The germline V gene has CDR1 SGDLS and CDR2 YYNGEE. Trimming stripped 0 bases from V and 8 bases from J, with 18 bases between. The CDR3 sequence is 16 residues long. CDR3: CASSVDELSNPDEQFF. The CDR3 DNA reads TGTGCCAGCAGCGTAGATGAACTAAGCAATCCTGATGAGCAGTTCTTC.

The chain has TRBV29-1 and TRBJ2-7; 7 bases match TRBD2. Losses at the gene ends were 6 bases for V and 4 bases for J; bases not matched to a gene: 9. CDR3 length: 13 residues. CDR1 SQVTM and CDR2 ANQGSEA come from the germline V gene. CDR3 DNA sequence: TGCAGCGTCAAGACTAGCAGGGAGTACGAGCAGTACTTC. Protein: CSVKTSREYEQYF.

This clonotype was observed a handful of times. The chain combines TRBV4-2 with TRBJ2-1; D unclear. The CDR3 is 15 residues long. Trimming shortened V by 1 base and J by 0 bases, and 7 bases separated the two germline ends. Germline assignment: CDR1 LGHNA and CDR2 YNFKEQ. For the CDR3, the DNA is TGTGCCAGCAGCCAAGTTCAGAGCTCCTACAATGAGCAGTTCTTC. Protein product: CASSQVQSSYNEQFF.

The V gene is TRBV20-1, the J gene TRBJ1-2; D gene uncertain. CDR3 length: 13 amino acids. Per germline, CDR1 DFQATT and CDR2 SNEGSKA (reference sequence). V lost 1 base and J 0 bases, leaving 6 bases between the germline ends. The CDR3 DNA is TGCAGTGCTAGAGTGGCCGCTAACTATGGCTACACCTTC. It yields the protein CSARVAANYGYTF.

The V call is TRBV10-2, the J call TRBJ2-3, with D maybe TRBD1 (6 bases). The length of the CDR3 is 13 residues. V lost 7 bases, J lost 4 bases, and 12 bases lay in between. Germline assignment: CDR1 WSHSY and CDR2 SAAADI. The CDR3 DNA follows: TGCGCCAGCACAGGGGCCGGAGCAGATACGCAGTATTTT. Protein product: CASTGAGADTQYF.